This TCR beta chain was documented in a study of CD8 T cells in Susac syndrome. Study at large: At blood draw, Susac syndrome patients were therapy-naive, on corticosteroids, or on intravenous immunoglobulin alone. General study points: The number of Susac-specific public clones found was 15 to 20 in total CD8+ repertoires and about 5 in CD8+ TEMRA repertoires.

Concerning this clonotype itself: Its antigen is undetermined.

The CDR3 has 16 residues. Germline loops: CDR1 DFQATT, CDR2 SNEGSKA (reference sequence). Trimming cost V 3 bases and J 0 bases, with 15 bases left between them. CD8+ and CD4+ T cells circulating in blood were sequenced for TCR beta. The authors reverse transcribed roughly 0.5 to 1 ug RNA with random hexamers. TCRdb independently ran MiXCR on the immunoSEQ multiplex PCR reads; one entry per CDR3 protein. The profile shows fewer than 90,000 distinct CDR3 sequences, 93% of them singletons. This receptor was taken from a human donor with Susac syndrome. The rearrangement joins TRBV20-1 to TRBJ1-5, with TRBD1 as a possible D gene (5 bases). Source material: CD8+ T cells from PBMCs. DNA of the CDR3: TGCAGTGCTAGTAGGGGCAGGGACTATAGCAATCAGCCCCAGCATTTT. Translated: CSASRGRDYSNQPQHF.